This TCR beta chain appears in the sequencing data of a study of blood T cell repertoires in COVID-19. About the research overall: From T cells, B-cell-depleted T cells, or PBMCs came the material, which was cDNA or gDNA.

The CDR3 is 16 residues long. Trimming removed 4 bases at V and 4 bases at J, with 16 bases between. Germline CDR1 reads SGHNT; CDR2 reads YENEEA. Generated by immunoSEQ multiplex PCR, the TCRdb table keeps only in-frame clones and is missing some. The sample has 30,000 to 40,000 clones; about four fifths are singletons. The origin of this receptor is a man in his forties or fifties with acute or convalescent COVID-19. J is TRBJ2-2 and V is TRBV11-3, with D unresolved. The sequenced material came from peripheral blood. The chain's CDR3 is CASSSSLSRGTGELFF. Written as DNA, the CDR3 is TGTGCCAGCAGCTCATCCCTCTCGCGAGGCACCGGGGAGCTGTTTTTT.